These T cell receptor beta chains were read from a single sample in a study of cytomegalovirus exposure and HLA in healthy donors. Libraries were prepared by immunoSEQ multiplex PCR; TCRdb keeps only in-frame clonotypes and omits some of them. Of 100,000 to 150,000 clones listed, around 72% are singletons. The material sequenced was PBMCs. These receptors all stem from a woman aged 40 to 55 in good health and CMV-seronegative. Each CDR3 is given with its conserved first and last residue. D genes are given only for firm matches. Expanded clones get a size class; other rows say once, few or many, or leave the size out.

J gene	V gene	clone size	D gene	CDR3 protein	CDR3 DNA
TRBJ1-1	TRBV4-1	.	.	CASSRNLQDLVTEAFF	TGCGCCAGTAGCCGCAATCTACAGGATCTAGTCACTGAAGCTTTCTTT
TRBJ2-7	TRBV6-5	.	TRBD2	CASAAGDAANYEQYF	TGTGCCAGCGCAGCGGGAGACGCAGCGAACTACGAGCAGTACTTC
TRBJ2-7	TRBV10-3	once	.	CAISDYYEQYF	TGTGCCATCAGTGATTACTACGAGCAGTACTTC
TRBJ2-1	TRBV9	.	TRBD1	CASSVAGGQGFYNEQFF	TGTGCCAGCAGCGTAGCCGGCGGACAGGGGTTCTACAATGAGCAGTTCTTC
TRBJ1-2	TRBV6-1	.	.	CASSVGNYGYTF	TGTGCCAGCAGTGTGGGCAACTATGGCTACACCTTC
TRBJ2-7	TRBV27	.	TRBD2	CASSPELAGVSYEQYF	TGTGCCAGCAGTCCGGAACTAGCGGGAGTCTCCTACGAGCAGTACTTC
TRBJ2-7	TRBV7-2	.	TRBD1	CASSQRTKGTGIREQYF	TGTGCCAGCAGCCAAAGAACGAAAGGGACAGGGATAAGGGAGCAGTACTTC
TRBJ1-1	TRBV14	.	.	CASSQSLGNTEAFF	TGTGCCAGCAGCCAAAGTTTGGGCAACACTGAAGCTTTCTTT
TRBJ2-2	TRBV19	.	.	CASRPGHGAGELFF	TGTGCCAGTAGGCCGGGACATGGCGCCGGGGAGCTGTTTTTT
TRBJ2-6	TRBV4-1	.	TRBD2	CASSQDKKEGLAGFGANVLTF	TGCGCCAGCAGCCAAGATAAGAAGGAGGGACTAGCGGGATTTGGGGCCAACGTCCTGACTTTC
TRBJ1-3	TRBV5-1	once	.	CASRSGAGNTIYF	TGCGCCAGCAGATCAGGGGCTGGAAACACCATATATTTT
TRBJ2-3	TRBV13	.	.	CASSLSPPGRPTDTQYF	TGTGCCAGCAGCTTATCCCCCCCTGGGAGACCCACAGATACGCAGTATTTT
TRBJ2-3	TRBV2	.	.	CASRVGQPDTQYF	TGTGCCAGCAGGGTCGGACAGCCAGATACGCAGTATTTT
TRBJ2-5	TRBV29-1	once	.	CSGGRLAETQYF	TGCAGCGGGGGCCGGTTAGCAGAGACCCAGTACTTC
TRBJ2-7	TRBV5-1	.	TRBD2	CASSSLAGPSYEQYF	TGCGCCAGCAGCTCACTAGCGGGGCCCTCCTACGAGCAGTACTTC
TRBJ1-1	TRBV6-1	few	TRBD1	CASRTGKNEYTEAFF	TGTGCCAGCAGGACAGGGAAAAACGAGTACACTGAAGCTTTCTTT
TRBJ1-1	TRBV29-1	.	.	CSNVPVSVDTEAFF	TGCAGCAACGTGCCGGTTAGCGTGGACACTGAAGCTTTCTTT
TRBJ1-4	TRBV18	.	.	CASSSTEWANEKLFF	TGTGCCAGCTCATCAACAGAGTGGGCTAATGAAAAACTGTTTTTT
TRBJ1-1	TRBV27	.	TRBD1	CASSGTGMWDTEAFF	TGTGCCAGCTCCGGGACAGGGATGTGGGACACTGAAGCTTTCTTT
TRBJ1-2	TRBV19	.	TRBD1	CATRVGTANYGYTF	TGTGCCACCAGGGTAGGGACAGCTAACTATGGCTACACCTTC
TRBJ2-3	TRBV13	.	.	CASSLRLVSTDTQYF	TGTGCCAGCAGCTTAAGGCTAGTTAGCACAGATACGCAGTATTTT
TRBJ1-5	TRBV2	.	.	CASSELGQTYSNQPQHF	TGTGCCAGCAGTGAATTAGGACAGACTTATAGCAATCAGCCCCAGCATTTT
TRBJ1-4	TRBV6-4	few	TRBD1	CASSYYRDRDEKLFF	TGTGCCAGCAGTTACTACCGGGACAGGGATGAAAAACTGTTTTTT
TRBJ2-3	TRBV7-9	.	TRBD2	CASSFGLAGGPSTDTQYF	TGTGCCAGCAGCTTCGGACTAGCGGGGGGGCCTAGCACAGATACGCAGTATTTT
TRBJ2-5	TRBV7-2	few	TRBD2	CASSPEPGGQETQYF	TGTGCCAGCAGCCCAGAACCGGGGGGGCAGGAGACCCAGTACTTC
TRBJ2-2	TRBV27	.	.	CASTGDTGELFF	TGTGCCAGCACGGGGGACACCGGGGAGCTGTTTTTT
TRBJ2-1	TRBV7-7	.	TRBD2	CASSLGSAGGYNEQFF	TGTGCCAGCAGCTTAGGTTCAGCGGGAGGCTACAATGAGCAGTTCTTC
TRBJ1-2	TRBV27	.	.	CASRAVGYTF	TGTGCCAGCAGGGCGGTGGGCTACACCTTC
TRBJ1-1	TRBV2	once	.	CASSEYSTLEAFF	TGTGCCAGCAGTGAATATTCGACACTGGAAGCTTTCTTT
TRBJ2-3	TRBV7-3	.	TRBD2	CASSLGLASTDTQYF	TGTGCCAGCAGCCTGGGACTAGCAAGCACAGATACGCAGTATTTT
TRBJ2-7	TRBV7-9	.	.	CASTGTPTYEQYF	TGTGCCAGCACGGGGACACCTACCTACGAGCAGTACTTC
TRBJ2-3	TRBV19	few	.	CASSIDGISSDTQYF	TGTGCCAGTAGTATTGACGGGATCTCCTCAGATACGCAGTATTTT
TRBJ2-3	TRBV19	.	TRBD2	CASSIDSGGGVDTQYF	TGTGCCAGTAGTATAGATTCGGGCGGGGGGGTAGATACGCAGTATTTT
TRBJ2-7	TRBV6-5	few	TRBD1	CASGRDRRDEQYF	TGTGCCAGCGGCAGGGACAGACGCGACGAGCAGTACTTC
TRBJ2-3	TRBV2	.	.	CASSERGAQDTQYF	TGTGCCAGCAGTGAACGGGGGGCCCAAGATACGCAGTATTTT
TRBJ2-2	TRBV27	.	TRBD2	CASSFGGRANTGELFF	TGTGCCAGCAGTTTCGGCGGGAGGGCTAACACCGGGGAGCTGTTTTTT
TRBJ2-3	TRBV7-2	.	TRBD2	CASSLGLAGRTDTQYF	TGTGCCAGCAGCCTGGGACTAGCGGGGAGGACAGATACGCAGTATTTT
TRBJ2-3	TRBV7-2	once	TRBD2	CASSPGLAGATSPYF	TGTGCCAGCAGCCCGGGACTAGCGGGGGCCACCTCCCCGTATTTT
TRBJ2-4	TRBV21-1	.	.	CASSKGRDREAKNSQYF	TGTGCCAGCAGCAAGGGGAGGGACAGGGAGGCCAAAAACAGTCAGTACTTC
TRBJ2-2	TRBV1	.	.	CTSSQEKEGARGTGELFF	TGCACCAGCAGCCAAGAAAAAGAGGGAGCACGAGGAACCGGGGAGCTGTTTTTT
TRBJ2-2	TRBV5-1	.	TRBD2	CASSLARLAGAGGELFF	TGCGCCAGCAGCTTGGCCCGCCTAGCGGGAGCGGGCGGGGAGCTGTTTTTT
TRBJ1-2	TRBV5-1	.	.	CASSSSYGYTF	TGCGCCAGCAGCTCTTCTTATGGCTACACCTTC
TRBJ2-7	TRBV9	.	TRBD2	CASSVGAGAGQYF	TGTGCCAGCAGCGTAGGAGCGGGGGCGGGGCAGTACTTC
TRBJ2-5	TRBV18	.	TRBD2	CASSSGLAGETQYF	TGTGCCAGCTCATCTGGACTAGCGGGCGAGACCCAGTACTTC
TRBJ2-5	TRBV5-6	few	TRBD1	CASSGQGRGGETQYF	TGTGCCAGCAGCGGACAGGGGCGGGGTGGGGAGACCCAGTACTTC
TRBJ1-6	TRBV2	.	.	CASNPGVGLSPLHF	TGTGCCAGCAACCCGGGAGTCGGGCTTTCACCCCTCCACTTT
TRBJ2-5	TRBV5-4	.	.	CASSLSGAQETQYF	TGTGCCAGCAGCTTGAGCGGAGCTCAAGAGACCCAGTACTTC
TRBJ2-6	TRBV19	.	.	CASRAGLGAGGVSGANVLTF	TGTGCCAGTAGAGCCGGACTTGGGGCTGGAGGGGTCTCTGGGGCCAACGTCCTGACTTTC
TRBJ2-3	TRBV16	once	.	CASTARDTQYF	TGTGCCAGCACCGCTAGGGATACGCAGTATTTT
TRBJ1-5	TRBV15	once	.	CATSIANQPQHF	TGTGCCACCAGCATAGCGAATCAGCCCCAGCATTTT
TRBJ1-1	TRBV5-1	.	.	CASSSFGGGVATEAFF	TGCGCCAGCAGCTCCTTCGGCGGAGGGGTGGCAACTGAAGCTTTCTTT
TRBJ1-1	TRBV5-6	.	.	CASSSEQMSRWNTEAFF	TGTGCCAGCAGCTCGGAGCAAATGTCTCGGTGGAACACTGAAGCTTTCTTT